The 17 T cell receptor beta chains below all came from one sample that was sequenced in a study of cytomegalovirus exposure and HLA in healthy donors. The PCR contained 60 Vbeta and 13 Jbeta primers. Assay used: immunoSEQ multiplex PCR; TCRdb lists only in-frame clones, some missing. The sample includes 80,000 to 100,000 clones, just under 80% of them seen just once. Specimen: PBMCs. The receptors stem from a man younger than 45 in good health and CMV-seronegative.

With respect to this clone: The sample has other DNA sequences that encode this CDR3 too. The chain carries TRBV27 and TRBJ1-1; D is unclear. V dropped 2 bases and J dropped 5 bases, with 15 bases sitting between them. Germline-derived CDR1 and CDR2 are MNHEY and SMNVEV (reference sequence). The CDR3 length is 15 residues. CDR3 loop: CASSLVPGLRTEAFF. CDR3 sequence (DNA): TGTGCCAGCAGTTTAGTGCCGGGGTTGAGGACTGAAGCTTTCTTT.

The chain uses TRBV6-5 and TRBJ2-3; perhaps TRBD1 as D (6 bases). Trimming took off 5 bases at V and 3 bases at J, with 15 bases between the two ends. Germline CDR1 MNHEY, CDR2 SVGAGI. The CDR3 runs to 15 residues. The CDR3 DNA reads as TGTGCCAGCAGTCAAAAGGGGGTGACTACAGATACGCAGTATTTT. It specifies CASSQKGVTTDTQYF.

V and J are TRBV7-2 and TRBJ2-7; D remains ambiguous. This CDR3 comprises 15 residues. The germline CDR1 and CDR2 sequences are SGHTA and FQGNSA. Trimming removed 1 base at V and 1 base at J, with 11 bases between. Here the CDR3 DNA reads TGTGCCAGCAGCTTAGAAGTGGCGGAGTCCTACGAGCAGTACTTC. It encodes CASSLEVAESYEQYF.

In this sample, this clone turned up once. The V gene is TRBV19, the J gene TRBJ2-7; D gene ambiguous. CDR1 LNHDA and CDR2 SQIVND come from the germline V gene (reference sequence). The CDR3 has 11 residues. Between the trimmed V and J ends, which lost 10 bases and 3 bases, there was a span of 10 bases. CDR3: CATGSLYEQYF. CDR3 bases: TGTGCCACAGGTTCCCTCTACGAGCAGTACTTC. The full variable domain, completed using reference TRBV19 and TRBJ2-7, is DGGITQSPKYLFRKEGQNVTLSCEQNLNHDAMYWYRQDPGQGLRLIYYSQIVNDFQKGDIAEGYSVSREKKESFPLTVTSAQKNPTAFYLCATGSLYEQYFGPGTRLTVT.

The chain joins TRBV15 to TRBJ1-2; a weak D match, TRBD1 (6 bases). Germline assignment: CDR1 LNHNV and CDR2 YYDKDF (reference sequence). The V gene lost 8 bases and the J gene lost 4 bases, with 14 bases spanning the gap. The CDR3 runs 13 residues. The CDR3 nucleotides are TGTGCCACCCAGACCACAGGGAGCTATGGCTACACCTTC. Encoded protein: CATQTTGSYGYTF.

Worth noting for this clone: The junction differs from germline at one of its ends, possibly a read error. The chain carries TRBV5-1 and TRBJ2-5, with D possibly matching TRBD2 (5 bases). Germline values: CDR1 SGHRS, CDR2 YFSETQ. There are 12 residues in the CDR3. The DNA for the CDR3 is TGCGCCAGCAGCCCCGCTGGGGAGAGCCAGTACTTC. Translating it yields CASSPAGESQYF. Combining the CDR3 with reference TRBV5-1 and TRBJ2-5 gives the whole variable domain KAGVTQTPRYLIKTRGQQVTLSCSPISGHRSVSWYQQTPGQGLQFLFEYFSETQRNKGNFPGRFSGRQFSNSRSEMNVSTLELGDSALYLCASSPAGESQYFGPGTRLLVL.

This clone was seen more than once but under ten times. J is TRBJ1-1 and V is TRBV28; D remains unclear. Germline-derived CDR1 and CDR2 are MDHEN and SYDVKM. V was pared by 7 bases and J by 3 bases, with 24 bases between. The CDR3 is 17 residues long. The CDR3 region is CASTSPEGVVRYTEAFF. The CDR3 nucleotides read TGTGCCAGCACATCCCCAGAGGGAGTCGTACGGTACACTGAAGCTTTCTTT. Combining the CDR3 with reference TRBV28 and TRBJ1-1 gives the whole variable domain DVKVTQSSRYLVKRTGEKVFLECVQDMDHENMFWYRQDPGLGLRLIYFSYDVKMKEKGDIPEGYSVSREKKERFSLILESASTNQTSMYLCASTSPEGVVRYTEAFFGQGTRLTVV.

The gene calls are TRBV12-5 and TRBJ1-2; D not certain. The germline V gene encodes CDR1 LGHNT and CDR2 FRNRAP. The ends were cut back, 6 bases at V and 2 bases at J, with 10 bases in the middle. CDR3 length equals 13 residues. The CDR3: CASGTTANYGYTF. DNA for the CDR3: TGTGCTAGTGGGACAACAGCAAACTATGGCTACACCTTC.

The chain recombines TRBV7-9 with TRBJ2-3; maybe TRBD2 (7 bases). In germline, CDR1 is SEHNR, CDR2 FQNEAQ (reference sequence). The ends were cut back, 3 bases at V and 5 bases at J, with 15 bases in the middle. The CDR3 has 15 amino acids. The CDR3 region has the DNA TGTGCCAGCAGCTTCGAGGGGGGAGGGGTAGATACGCAGTATTTT. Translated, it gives CASSFEGGGVDTQYF.

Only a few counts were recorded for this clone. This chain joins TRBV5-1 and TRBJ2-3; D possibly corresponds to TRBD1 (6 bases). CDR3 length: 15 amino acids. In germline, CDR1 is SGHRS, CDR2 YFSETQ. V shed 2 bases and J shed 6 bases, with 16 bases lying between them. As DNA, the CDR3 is TGCGCCAGCAGCTTTTCAGGGGCGCCAGGGGATACGCAGTATTTT. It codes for CASSFSGAPGDTQYF.

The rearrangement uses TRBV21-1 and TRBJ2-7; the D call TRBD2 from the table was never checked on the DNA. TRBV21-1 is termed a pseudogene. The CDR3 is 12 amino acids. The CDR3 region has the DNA TGTGCCAGCAGCAAAGGGGAGGACGAGCAGTACTTC. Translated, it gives CASSKGEDEQYF.

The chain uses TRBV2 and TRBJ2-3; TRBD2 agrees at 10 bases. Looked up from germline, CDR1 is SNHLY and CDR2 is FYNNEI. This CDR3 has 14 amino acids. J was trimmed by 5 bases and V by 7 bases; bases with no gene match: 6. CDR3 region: CASKTSGLKDTQYF. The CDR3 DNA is TGTGCCAGCAAGACTAGCGGGTTGAAAGATACGCAGTATTTT.

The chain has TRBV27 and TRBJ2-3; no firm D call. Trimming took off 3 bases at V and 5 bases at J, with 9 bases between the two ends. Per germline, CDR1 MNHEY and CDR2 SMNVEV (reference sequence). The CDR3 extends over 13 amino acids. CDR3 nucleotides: TGTGCCAGCAGTTTCCTGGCGGAAGATACGCAGTATTTT. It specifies CASSFLAEDTQYF.

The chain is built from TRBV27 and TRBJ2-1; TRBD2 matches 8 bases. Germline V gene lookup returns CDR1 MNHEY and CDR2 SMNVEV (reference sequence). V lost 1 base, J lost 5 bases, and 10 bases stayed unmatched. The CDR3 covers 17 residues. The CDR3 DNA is TGTGCCAGCAGTTTATTAGGACTAGCCCCACGAAACAATGAGCAGTTCTTC. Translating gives CASSLLGLAPRNNEQFF.

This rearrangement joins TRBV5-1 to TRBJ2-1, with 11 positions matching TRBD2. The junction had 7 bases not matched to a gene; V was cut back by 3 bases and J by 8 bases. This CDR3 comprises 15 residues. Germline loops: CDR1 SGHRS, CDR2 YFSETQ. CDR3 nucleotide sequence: TGCGCCAGCAGCTGGCGAACTAGCGGGAGTGATGAGCAGTTCTTC. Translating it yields CASSWRTSGSDEQFF. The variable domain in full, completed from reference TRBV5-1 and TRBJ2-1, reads KAGVTQTPRYLIKTRGQQVTLSCSPISGHRSVSWYQQTPGQGLQFLFEYFSETQRNKGNFPGRFSGRQFSNSRSEMNVSTLELGDSALYLCASSWRTSGSDEQFFGPGTRLTVL.

The CDR3 loop is CASSLGQGETQYF. CDR3 bases: TGCGCCAGCAGCTTGGGACAGGGAGAGACCCAGTACTTC. This rearrangement joins TRBV5-1 to TRBJ2-5; TRBD1 matches at 7 bases. Germline V gives CDR1 SGHRS, CDR2 YFSETQ. V lost 0 bases and J lost 4; bases outside the gene matches: 0. The CDR3 covers 13 residues.

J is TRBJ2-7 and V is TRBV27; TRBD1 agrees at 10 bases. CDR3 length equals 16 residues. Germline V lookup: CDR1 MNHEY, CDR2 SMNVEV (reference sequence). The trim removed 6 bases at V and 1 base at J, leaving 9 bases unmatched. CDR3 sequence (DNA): TGTGCCAGCAGGGGACTGGGACAGGGGACGTCCTACGAGCAGTACTTC. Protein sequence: CASRGLGQGTSYEQYF.